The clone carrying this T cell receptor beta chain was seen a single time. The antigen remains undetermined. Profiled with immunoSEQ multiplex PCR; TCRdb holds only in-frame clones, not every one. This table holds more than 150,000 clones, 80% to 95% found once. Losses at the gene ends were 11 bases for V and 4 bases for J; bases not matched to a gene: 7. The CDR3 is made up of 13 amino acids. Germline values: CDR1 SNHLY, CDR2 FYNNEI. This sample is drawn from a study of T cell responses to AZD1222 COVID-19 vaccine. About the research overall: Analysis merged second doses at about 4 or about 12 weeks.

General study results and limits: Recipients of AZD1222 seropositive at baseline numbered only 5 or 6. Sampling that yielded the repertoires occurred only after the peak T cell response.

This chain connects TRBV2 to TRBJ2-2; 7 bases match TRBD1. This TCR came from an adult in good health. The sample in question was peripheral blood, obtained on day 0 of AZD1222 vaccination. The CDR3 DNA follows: TGTGCCGGACGGACAGGAGGCACCGGGGAGCTGTTTTTT. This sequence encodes CAGRTGGTGELFF.